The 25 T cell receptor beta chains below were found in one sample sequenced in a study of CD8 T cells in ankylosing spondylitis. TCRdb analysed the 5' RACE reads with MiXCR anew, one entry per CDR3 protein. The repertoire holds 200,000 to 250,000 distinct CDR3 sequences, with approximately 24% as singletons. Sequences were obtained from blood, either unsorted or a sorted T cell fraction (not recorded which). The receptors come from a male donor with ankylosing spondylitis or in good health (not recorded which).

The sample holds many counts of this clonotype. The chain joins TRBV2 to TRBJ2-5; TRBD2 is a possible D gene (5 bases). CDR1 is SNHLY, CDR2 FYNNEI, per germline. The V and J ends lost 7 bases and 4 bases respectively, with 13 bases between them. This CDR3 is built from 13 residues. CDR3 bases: TGTGCCAGCACGCGAAGGCTAGCAGAGACCCAGTACTTC. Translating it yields CASTRRLAETQYF. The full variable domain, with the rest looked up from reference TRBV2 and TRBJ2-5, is EPEVTQTPSHQVTQMGQEVILRCVPISNHLYFYWYRQILGQKVEFLVSFYNNEISEKSEIFDDQFSVERPDGSNFTLKIRSTKLEDSAMYFCASTRRLAETQYFGPGTRLLVL.

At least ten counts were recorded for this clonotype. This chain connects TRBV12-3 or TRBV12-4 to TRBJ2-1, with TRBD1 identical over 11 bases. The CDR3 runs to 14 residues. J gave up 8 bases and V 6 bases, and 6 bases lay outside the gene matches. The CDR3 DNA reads TGTGCCAGCAGCACCGGGACAGGGGGGTATGAGCAGTTCTTC. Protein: CASSTGTGGYEQFF.

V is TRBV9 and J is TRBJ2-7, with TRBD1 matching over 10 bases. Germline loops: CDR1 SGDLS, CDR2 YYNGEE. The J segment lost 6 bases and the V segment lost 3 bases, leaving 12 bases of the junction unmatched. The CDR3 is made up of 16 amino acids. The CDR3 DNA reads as TGTGCCAGCAGCGCTTATCCGGGACAGGGGTTTTTCGAGCAGTACTTC. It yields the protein CASSAYPGQGFFEQYF.

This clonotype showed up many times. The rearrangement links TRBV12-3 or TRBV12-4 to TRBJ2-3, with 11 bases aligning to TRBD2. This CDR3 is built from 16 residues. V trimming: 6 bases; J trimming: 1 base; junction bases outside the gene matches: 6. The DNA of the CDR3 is TGTGCCAGCAGATCCATACTAGCGGGGGGCACAGATACGCAGTATTTT. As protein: CASRSILAGGTDTQYF.

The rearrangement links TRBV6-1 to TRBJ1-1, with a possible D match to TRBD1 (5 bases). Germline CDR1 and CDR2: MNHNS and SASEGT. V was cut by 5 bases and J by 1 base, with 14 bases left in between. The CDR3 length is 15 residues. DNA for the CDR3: TGTGCCAGCAGTCGACTGGGACTCACGAACACTGAAGCTTTCTTT. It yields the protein CASSRLGLTNTEAFF.

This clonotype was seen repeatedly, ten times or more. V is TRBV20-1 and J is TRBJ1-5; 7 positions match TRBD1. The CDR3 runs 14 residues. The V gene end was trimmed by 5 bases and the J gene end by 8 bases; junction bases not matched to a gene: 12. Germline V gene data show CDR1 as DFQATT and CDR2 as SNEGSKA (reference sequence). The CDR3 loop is CSARTGGSPEPQHF. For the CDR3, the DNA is TGCAGTGCTCGGACAGGCGGGAGTCCTGAGCCCCAGCATTTT.

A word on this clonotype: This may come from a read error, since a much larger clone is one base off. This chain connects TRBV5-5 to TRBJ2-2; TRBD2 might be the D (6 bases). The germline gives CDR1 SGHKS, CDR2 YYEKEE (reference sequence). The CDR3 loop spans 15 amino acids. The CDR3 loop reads CASSLIKQNTGGLFF. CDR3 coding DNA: TGTGCCAGCAGCTTGATCAAGCAGAACACCGGGGGGCTGTTTTTT.

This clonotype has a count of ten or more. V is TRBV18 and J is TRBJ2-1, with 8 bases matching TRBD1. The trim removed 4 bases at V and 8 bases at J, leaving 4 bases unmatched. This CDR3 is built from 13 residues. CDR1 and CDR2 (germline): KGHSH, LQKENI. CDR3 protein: CASSQDREDEQFF. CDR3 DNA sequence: TGTGCCAGCTCACAGGACAGGGAGGATGAGCAGTTCTTC.

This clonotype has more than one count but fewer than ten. The chain's CDR3 is CTGTGLNSPLHF. Here the CDR3 DNA reads TGCACCGGGACAGGGCTCAATTCACCCCTCCACTTT. The gene calls are TRBV20-1 and TRBJ1-6; 9 bases are a match to TRBD1. This CDR3 is built from 12 residues. Germline V gene sequence: CDR1 DFQATT, CDR2 SNEGSKA (reference sequence).

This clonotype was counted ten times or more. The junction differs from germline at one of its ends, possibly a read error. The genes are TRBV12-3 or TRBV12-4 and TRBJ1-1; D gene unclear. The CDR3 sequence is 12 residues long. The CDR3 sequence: CASSYRSTEAFF. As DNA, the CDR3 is TGTGCCAGTAGTTATCGCTCCACTGAAGCTTTCTTT.

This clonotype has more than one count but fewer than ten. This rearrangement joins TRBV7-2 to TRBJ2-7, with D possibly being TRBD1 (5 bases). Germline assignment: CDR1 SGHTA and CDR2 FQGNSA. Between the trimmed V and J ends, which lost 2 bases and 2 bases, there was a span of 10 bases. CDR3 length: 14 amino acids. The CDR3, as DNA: TGTGCCAGCAGCTTAAGCAGGGCGGCCTACGAGCAGTACTTC. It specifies CASSLSRAAYEQYF. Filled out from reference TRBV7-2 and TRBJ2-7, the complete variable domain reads GAGVSQSPSNKVTEKGKDVELRCDPISGHTALYWYRQSLGQGLEFLIYFQGNSAPDKSGLPSDRFSAERTGGSVSTLTIQRTQQEDSAVYLCASSLSRAAYEQYFGPGTRLTVT.

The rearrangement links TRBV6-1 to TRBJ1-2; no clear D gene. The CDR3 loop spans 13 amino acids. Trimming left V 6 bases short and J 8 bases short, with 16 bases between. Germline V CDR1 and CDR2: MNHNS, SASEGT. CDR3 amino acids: CASRPDGFGGYTF. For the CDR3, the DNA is TGTGCCAGCAGACCAGACGGGTTCGGGGGCTACACCTTC.

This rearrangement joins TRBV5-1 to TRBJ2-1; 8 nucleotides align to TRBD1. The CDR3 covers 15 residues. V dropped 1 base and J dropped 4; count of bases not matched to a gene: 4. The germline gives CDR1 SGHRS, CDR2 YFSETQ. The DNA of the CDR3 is TGCGCCAGCAGCTTGACGGGACAGGAGTACAATGAGCAGTTCTTC. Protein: CASSLTGQEYNEQFF. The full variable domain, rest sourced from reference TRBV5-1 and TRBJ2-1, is KAGVTQTPRYLIKTRGQQVTLSCSPISGHRSVSWYQQTPGQGLQFLFEYFSETQRNKGNFPGRFSGRQFSNSRSEMNVSTLELGDSALYLCASSLTGQEYNEQFFGPGTRLTVL.

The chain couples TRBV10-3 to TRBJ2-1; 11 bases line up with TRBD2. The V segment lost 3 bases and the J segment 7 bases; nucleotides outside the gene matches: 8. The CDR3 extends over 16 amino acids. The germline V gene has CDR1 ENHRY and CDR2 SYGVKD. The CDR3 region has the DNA TGTGCCATCAGTGAATCGGCTAGCGGGAGGCAAAATGAGCAGTTCTTC. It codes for CAISESASGRQNEQFF.

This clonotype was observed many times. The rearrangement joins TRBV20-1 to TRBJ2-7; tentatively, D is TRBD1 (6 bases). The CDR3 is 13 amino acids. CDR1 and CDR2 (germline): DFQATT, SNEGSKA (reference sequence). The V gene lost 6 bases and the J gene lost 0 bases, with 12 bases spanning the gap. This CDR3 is CSASDRHSYEQYF. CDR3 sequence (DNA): TGCAGTGCCTCCGACAGGCACTCCTACGAGCAGTACTTC.

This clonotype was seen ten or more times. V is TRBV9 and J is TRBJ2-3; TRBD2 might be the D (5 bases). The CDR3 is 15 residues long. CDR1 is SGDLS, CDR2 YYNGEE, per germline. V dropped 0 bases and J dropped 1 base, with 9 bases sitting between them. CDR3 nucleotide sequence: TGTGCCAGCAGCGTAGATAACGGGGGCACAGATACGCAGTATTTT. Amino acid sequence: CASSVDNGGTDTQYF.

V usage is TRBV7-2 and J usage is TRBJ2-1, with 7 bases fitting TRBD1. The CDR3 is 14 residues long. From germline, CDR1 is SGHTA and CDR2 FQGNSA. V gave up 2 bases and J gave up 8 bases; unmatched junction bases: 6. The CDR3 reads CASSLLGQRDEQFF. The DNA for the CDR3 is TGTGCCAGCAGCTTACTGGGACAGAGGGATGAGCAGTTCTTC.

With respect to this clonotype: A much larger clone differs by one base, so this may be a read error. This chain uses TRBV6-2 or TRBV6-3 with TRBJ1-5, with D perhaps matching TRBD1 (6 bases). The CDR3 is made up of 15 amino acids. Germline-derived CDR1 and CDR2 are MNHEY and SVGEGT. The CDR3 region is CASSYSDSSKQPPHF. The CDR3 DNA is TGTGCCAGCAGTTACTCGGACAGTTCAAAGCAGCCCCCGCATTTT.

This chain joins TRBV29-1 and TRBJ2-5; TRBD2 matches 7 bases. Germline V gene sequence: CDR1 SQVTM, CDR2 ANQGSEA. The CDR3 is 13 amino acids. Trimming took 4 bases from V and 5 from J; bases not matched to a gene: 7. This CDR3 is CSVGSAGVETQYF. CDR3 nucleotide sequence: TGCAGCGTTGGATCGGCGGGAGTGGAGACCCAGTACTTC.

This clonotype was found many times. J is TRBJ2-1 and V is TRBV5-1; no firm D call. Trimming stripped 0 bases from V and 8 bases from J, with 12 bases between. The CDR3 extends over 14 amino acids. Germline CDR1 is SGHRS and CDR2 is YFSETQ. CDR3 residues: CASSLAAPGDEQFF. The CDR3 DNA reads TGCGCCAGCAGCTTGGCGGCCCCCGGAGATGAGCAGTTCTTC.

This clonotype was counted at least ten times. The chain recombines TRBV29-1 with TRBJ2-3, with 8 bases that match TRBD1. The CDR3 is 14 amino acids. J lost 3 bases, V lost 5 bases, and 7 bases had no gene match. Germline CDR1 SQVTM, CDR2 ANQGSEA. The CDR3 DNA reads TGCAGCGTTAAACAGGGGGTGAAGACAGATACGCAGTATTTT. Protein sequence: CSVKQGVKTDTQYF.

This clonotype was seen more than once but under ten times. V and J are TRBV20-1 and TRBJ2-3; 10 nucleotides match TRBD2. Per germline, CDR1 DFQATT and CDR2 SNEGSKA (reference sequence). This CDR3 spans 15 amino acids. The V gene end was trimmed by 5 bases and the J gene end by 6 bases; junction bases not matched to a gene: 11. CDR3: CSAGPASGGLDTQYF. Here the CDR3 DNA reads TGCAGTGCTGGACCGGCTAGCGGGGGCTTGGATACGCAGTATTTT.

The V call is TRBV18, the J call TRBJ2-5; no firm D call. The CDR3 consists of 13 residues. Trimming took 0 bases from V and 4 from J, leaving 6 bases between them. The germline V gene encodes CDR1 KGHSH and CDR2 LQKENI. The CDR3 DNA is TGTGCCAGCTCACCACCGTCTAGAGAGACCCAGTACTTC. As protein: CASSPPSRETQYF. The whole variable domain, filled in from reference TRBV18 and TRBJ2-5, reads NAGVMQNPRHLVRRRGQEARLRCSPMKGHSHVYWYRQLPEEGLKFMVYLQKENIIDESGMPKERFSAEFPKEGPSILRIQQVVRGDSAAYFCASSPPSRETQYFGPGTRLLVL.

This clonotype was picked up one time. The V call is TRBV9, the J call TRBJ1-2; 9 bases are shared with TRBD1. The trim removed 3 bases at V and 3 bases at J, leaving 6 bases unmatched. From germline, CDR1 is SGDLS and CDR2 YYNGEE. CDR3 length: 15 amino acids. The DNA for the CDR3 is TGTGCCAGCAGCGAGGGACAGGGTAAATACTATGGCTACACCTTC. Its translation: CASSEGQGKYYGYTF.

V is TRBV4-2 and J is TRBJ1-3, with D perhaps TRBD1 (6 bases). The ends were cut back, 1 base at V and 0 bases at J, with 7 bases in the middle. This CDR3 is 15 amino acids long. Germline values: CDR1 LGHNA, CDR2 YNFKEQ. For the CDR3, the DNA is TGTGCCAGCAGCCAAGTGGACAGCTCTGGAAACACCATATATTTT. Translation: CASSQVDSSGNTIYF.